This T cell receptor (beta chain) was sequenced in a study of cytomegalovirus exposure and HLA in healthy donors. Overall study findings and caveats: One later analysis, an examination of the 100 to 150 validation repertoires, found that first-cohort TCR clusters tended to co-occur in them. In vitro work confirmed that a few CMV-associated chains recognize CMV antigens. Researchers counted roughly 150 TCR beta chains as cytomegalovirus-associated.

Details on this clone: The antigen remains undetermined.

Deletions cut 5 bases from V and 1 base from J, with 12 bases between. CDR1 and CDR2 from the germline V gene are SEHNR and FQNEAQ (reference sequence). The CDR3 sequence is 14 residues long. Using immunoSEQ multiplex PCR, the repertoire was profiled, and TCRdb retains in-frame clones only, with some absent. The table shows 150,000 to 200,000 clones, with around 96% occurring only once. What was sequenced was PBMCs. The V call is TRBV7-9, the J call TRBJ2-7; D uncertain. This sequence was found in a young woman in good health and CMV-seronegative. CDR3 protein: CASSGIHGSYEQYF. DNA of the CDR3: TGTGCCAGCAGCGGAATACACGGGTCCTACGAGCAGTACTTC.